The T cell receptor (beta chain) under discussion was sequenced for a study of cytomegalovirus exposure and HLA in healthy donors. Study results and caveats: Across all donors, roughly uniform sequencing depth was an assumption of the presence/absence analyses. Segments of the TCR beta V type were, in most cases, productive about 87% or about 30% of the time in an earlier analysis.

With respect to this clone: Its target is not known.

PCR employed 60 Vbeta and 13 Jbeta primers. The repertoire was sequenced with immunoSEQ multiplex PCR; TCRdb's copy has only in-frame clones and lacks some. The table has about 94,000 clones, more than 70% seen once. CDR1 is SGHTA and CDR2 is FQGTGA in the germline V gene. Trimming at V came to 5 bases and at J to 8 bases, leaving 16 bases not matched to a gene. CDR3 length equals 16 residues. The sample consisted of PBMCs. This sequence originates from a woman between 40 and 55 years old in good health and CMV-seronegative. The chain has TRBV7-3 and TRBJ1-2, with TRBD1 matching over 8 bases. For the CDR3, the DNA is TGTGCCAGCAGCCTCGGACGGGGGCAGGGGGCGCAGGGCTACACCTTC. This translates into CASSLGRGQGAQGYTF.